This TCR beta chain was identified during a study of T cells in Graves' hyperthyroidism and ophthalmopathy. Study conclusions and caveats: Most clonotypes expanded in the thyroid (above 0.001) were also present in blood. Ophthalmopathy prediction by the model preceded onset by a median about 6 months.

This clonotype showed up just a few times. Its specificity is not known. Graves' hyperthyroidism qualified as stable when ophthalmopathy did not progress within 18 months. PBMCs were collected from an approximately 9.3 ml volume of fresh peripheral blood. Amplified TCR beta CDR3 regions derived from RNA transcripts. Carried out on the TCR CDR3, a first-round RT-PCR used the HTBI primer set. TCRdb re-derived calls from the multiplex PCR reads in MiXCR, one entry per CDR3 protein. The data hold 480,000 or so distinct CDR3 sequences, with around 14% observed a single time. The CDR3 has 13 residues. Germline assignment: CDR1 KGHSH and CDR2 LQKENI. Trimming cost V 2 bases and J 6 bases, with 8 bases left between them.

The clonotype was recovered from a woman aged 18-29 years with Graves' hyperthyroidism. This rearrangement joins TRBV18 to TRBJ1-5; D not resolved. Sequences were obtained from blood. This CDR3 is CASSPDIRQPQHF. CDR3 DNA: TGTGCCAGCTCACCAGACATCCGTCAGCCCCAGCATTTT.